This is a list of T cell receptor beta chains from one sample in a study of blood T cell repertoires in COVID-19. Repertoires were generated with immunoSEQ multiplex PCR, while TCRdb's copy carries only in-frame clones and drops some. The table includes around 30,000 clones, roughly 90% detected once. Material for sequencing was peripheral blood. The receptors derive from a man aged 50 to 60 with active or convalescent COVID-19. CDR3s include the opening cysteine and the closing phenylalanine or tryptophan. The order of the fields is D gene, V gene, J gene, clone size, CDR3 protein, CDR3 DNA. D genes are given only for firm matches. Expanded clones are given a class, and other clones once, few, many or no size at all.

TRBD1	TRBV4-2	TRBJ1-5	few	CASSQGTGGDQPQHF	TGTGCCAGCAGCCAAGGGACAGGGGGGGATCAGCCCCAGCATTTT
-	TRBV7-6	TRBJ1-5	-	CASSSGLSYSNQPQHF	TGTGCCAGCAGCTCGGGACTCAGCTATAGCAATCAGCCCCAGCATTTT
-	TRBV4-3	TRBJ2-3	-	CASSPFWTGLGLTHETTDTQYF	TGCGCCAGCAGCCCCTTTTGGACAGGCTTAGGACTAACGCACGAGACGACAGATACGCAGTATTTT
-	TRBV19	TRBJ1-6	-	CASGHSPLHF	TGTGCCAGTGGGCATTCACCCCTCCACTTT
TRBD1	TRBV11-3	TRBJ2-5	once	CASSLRTGLQETQYF	TGTGCCAGCAGCTTACGGACAGGTCTTCAAGAGACCCAGTACTTC
-	TRBV5-1	TRBJ2-5	once	CASSLVRVRGETQYF	TGCGCCAGCAGCTTGGTCCGGGTTCGAGGGGAGACCCAGTACTTC
-	TRBV20-1	TRBJ2-7	once	CSAGIYEQYF	TGCAGTGCTGGCATCTACGAGCAGTACTTC
-	TRBV30	TRBJ2-3	-	CAWSVSGTDTQYF	TGTGCCTGGAGTGTGAGCGGCACAGATACGCAGTATTTT
-	TRBV18	TRBJ2-7	few	CASSGEAASYEQYF	TGTGCCAGCTCAGGCGAGGCAGCGTCCTACGAGCAGTACTTC
-	TRBV18	TRBJ2-2	-	CASSPRLSNTGELFF	TGTGCCAGCTCACCAAGACTATCGAACACCGGGGAGCTGTTTTTT
TRBD2	TRBV7-9	TRBJ2-1	-	CASSSGLASREQFF	TGTGCCAGCAGCTCGGGACTAGCGTCGAGAGAGCAGTTCTTC
TRBD2	TRBV2	TRBJ2-5	-	CASNIREVQETQYF	TGTGCCAGCAATATCCGGGAGGTCCAAGAGACCCAGTACTTC
TRBD2	TRBV18	TRBJ2-7	-	CASSPQPGLAGGLDEQYF	TGTGCCAGCTCACCGCAGCCGGGACTAGCGGGAGGGTTGGACGAGCAGTACTTC
-	TRBV7-8	TRBJ1-6	-	CASSFAAASPLHF	TGTGCCAGCAGCTTCGCGGCGGCGTCACCCCTCCACTTT
-	TRBV28	TRBJ1-2	-	CATQKGWGSYGYTF	TGTGCCACCCAGAAGGGGTGGGGTAGCTATGGCTACACCTTC
-	TRBV27	TRBJ2-2	-	CASSPRGRDTGELFF	TGTGCCAGCAGTCCCAGGGGCAGGGACACCGGGGAGCTGTTTTTT
TRBD2	TRBV7-2	TRBJ2-7	-	CASSLALAGEGQYF	TGTGCCAGCAGCTTAGCATTAGCGGGAGAAGGGCAGTACTTC
TRBD2	TRBV24-1	TRBJ2-5	-	CASAGDQETQYF	TGTGCCTCCGCGGGGGACCAAGAGACCCAGTACTTC
-	TRBV10-3	TRBJ2-5	-	CATETGEKETQYF	TGTGCCACGGAAACCGGGGAGAAAGAGACCCAGTACTTC
-	TRBV6-5	TRBJ2-5	-	CASSYDSYQETQYF	TGTGCCAGCAGTTACGATAGCTATCAAGAGACCCAGTACTTC
-	TRBV18	TRBJ2-5	-	CASSPDQETQYF	TGTGCCAGCTCCCCTGACCAAGAGACCCAGTACTTC
-	TRBV5-1	TRBJ2-1	-	CASSLIGGSYNEQFF	TGCGCCAGCAGCTTGATAGGGGGCTCCTACAATGAGCAGTTCTTC
-	TRBV20-1	TRBJ2-7	-	CSASQGLGEQYF	TGCAGTGCTAGTCAGGGGCTGGGCGAGCAGTACTTC
-	TRBV19	TRBJ1-5	-	CASSSLNQPQHF	TGTGCCAGTAGTTCCTTAAATCAGCCCCAGCATTTT
TRBD2	TRBV5-1	TRBJ2-7	-	CASSLEGTSFYEQYF	TGCGCCAGCAGCTTGGAAGGGACTAGCTTCTACGAGCAGTACTTC
-	TRBV10-3	TRBJ2-1	once	CAISEFSGAGDEQFF	TGTGCCATCAGTGAGTTTTCAGGGGCGGGCGATGAGCAGTTCTTC
-	TRBV7-9	TRBJ2-5	-	CASSLGAGWQETQYF	TGTGCCAGCAGCTTAGGGGCAGGGTGGCAAGAGACCCAGTACTTC
TRBD2	TRBV18	TRBJ2-7	-	CASSRGLAGEVAQYF	TGTGCCAGCTCAAGGGGACTAGCGGGAGAAGTAGCGCAGTACTTC
TRBD1	TRBV11-3	TRBJ2-5	-	CASSPPGQSQETQYF	TGTGCCAGCAGCCCGCCGGGACAGTCCCAAGAGACCCAGTACTTC
-	TRBV28	TRBJ2-2	-	CASRPYNTGELFF	TGTGCCAGCAGGCCCTATAACACCGGGGAGCTGTTTTTT
-	TRBV27	TRBJ1-5	-	CASSLSAASGQPQHF	TGTGCCAGCAGTTTATCGGCGGCCTCCGGTCAGCCCCAGCATTTT
TRBD2	TRBV9	TRBJ2-3	-	CASSVVAGGPTDTQYF	TGTGCCAGCAGCGTAGTGGCGGGAGGGCCTACAGATACGCAGTATTTT
TRBD2	TRBV10-3	TRBJ2-7	-	CAISPVGLAGSQYF	TGTGCCATCTCTCCAGTCGGGCTAGCGGGCTCGCAGTACTTC
-	TRBV29-1	TRBJ2-1	once	CSVTSAVYGEQFF	TGCAGCGTCACGAGCGCGGTTTATGGTGAGCAGTTCTTC
-	TRBV30	TRBJ1-2	-	CAWTDPDRSNYGYTF	TGTGCCTGGACTGACCCGGACAGATCTAACTATGGCTACACCTTC
TRBD2	TRBV7-9	TRBJ2-3	once	CASSRTSGSGDTQYF	TGTGCCAGCAGCCGGACTAGCGGGAGTGGAGATACGCAGTATTTT
TRBD2	TRBV18	TRBJ2-1	-	CASSPVTSGRNEQFF	TGTGCCAGCTCACCTGTGACTAGCGGGAGGAATGAGCAGTTCTTC